The T cell receptor beta chain under discussion was sequenced for a study of blood T cell repertoires in COVID-19. Study context: Material from acute and convalescent COVID-19 was sourced from the United States, Italy and Spain.

Per the original data handling: Estimation of nucleated cell counts was performed using reference gene primer amplification. Only in-frame clones appear in the TCRdb table, and some are missing; sequencing was by immunoSEQ multiplex PCR. That table is the source of V, J and clone size, and D and trimming were worked out from the DNA. The sample lists about 240,000 clones; about nine tenths were seen once. The CDR3 is 16 residues long. V was clipped by 2 bases and J by 0 bases, with 12 bases between them. Germline loops: CDR1 MNHEY, CDR2 SVGAGI. This sequence originates from a man aged 55 to 70 who had recovered from COVID-19. This rearrangement joins TRBV6-5 to TRBJ2-3, with D maybe TRBD1 (6 bases). Sequencing used peripheral blood. CDR3 in DNA: TGTGCCAGCAGTTACCAAGGGACAAGAAGCACAGATACGCAGTATTTT. Amino acids: CASSYQGTRSTDTQYF.